This T cell receptor beta chain was captured in a study of blood T cell repertoires in COVID-19. As handled by the study authors: It was from reference gene primer amplification that nucleated cell counts were estimated. Clones were read by immunoSEQ multiplex PCR, and TCRdb kept only the in-frame ones, dropping some. V and J calls and clone size are copied from that table; D and trimming were computed from the DNA. There are 130,000 to 150,000 clones in the sample; less than 85% occur only once, and 5% to 7.5% lies in the top ten. This clone appeared a few times. The V and J ends lost 4 bases and 3 bases, in that order; junction bases with no gene match: 6. The CDR3 is made up of 15 amino acids. The germline CDR1 and CDR2 sequences are SGHVS and FQNEAQ.

V gene TRBV7-8 combines with J gene TRBJ1-5, with 7 bases identical to TRBD1. The TCR sequence derives from a human donor in a cohort sampled during active COVID-19. The sample consisted of peripheral blood. CDR3 nucleotides: TGTGCCAGCAGCTCGACAGGGCGTATCAATCAGCCCCAGCATTTT. It codes for CASSSTGRINQPQHF.